Listed here is a single T cell receptor beta chain. The target antigen is unknown. CD45RO-negative CD8 cells positively selected for CCR7 made up the naive population, which excluded terminally differentiated effector memory CD45RA+ cells. These data belong to a study of shared clonotypes between healthy human individuals. Overall study findings and caveats: Donor clonotype sharing was expected to depend on sequencing depth. Shared clonotypes across all four donors exceeded non-shared ones in generation probability.

Trimming removed 5 bases from V and 5 bases from J, with 14 bases in between. There are 14 residues in the CDR3. Germline assignment: CDR1 SGHVS and CDR2 FNYEAQ. Here immunoSEQ multiplex PCR was the method, and the copy in TCRdb shows in-frame clones only, minus some. In the table there are hundreds of thousands of clones, approximately 96% of which are singletons. This chain links TRBV7-6 with TRBJ2-3, with D unclear. This receptor was obtained from a woman in her 30s in good health. The sample comprised naive CD8+ T cells sorted from blood. CDR3 loop: CASSPRLGVDTQYF. In DNA, the CDR3 is TGTGCCAGCAGCCCAAGGTTAGGAGTAGATACGCAGTATTTT. The variable domain in full, with the rest retrieved from reference TRBV7-6 and TRBJ2-3, is GAGVSQSPRYKVTKRGQDVALRCDPISGHVSLYWYRQALGQGPEFLTYFNYEAQQDKSGLPNDRFSAERPEGSISTLTIQRTEQRDSAMYRCASSPRLGVDTQYFGPGTRLTVL.